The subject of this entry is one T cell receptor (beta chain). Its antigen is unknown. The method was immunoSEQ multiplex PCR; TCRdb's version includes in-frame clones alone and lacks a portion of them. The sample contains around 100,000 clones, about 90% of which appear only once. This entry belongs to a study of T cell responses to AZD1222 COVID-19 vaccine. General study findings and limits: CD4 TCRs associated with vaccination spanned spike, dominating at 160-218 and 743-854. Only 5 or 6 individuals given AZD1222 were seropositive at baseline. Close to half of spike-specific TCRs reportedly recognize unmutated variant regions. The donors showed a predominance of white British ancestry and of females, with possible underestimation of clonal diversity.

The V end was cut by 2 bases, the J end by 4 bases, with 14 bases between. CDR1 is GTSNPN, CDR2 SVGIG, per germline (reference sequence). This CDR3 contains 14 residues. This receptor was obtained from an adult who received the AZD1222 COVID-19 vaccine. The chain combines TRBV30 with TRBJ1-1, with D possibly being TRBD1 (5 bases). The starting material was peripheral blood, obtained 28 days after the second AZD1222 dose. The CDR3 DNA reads TGTGCCTGGAGTCCCGGGACCGGAGGCACTGAAGCTTTCTTT. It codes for CAWSPGTGGTEAFF.